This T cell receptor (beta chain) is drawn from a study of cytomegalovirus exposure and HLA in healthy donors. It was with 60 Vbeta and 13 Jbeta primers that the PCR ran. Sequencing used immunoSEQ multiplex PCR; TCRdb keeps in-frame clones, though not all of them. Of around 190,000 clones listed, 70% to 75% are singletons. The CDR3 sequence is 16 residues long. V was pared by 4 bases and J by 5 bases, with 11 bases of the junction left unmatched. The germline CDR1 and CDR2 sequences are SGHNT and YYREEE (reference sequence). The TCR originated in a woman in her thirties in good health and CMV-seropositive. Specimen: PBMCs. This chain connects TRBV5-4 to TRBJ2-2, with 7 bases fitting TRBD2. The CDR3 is CASSQRGSRLTGELFF. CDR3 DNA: TGTGCCAGCAGCCAGCGGGGTAGTAGGTTGACCGGGGAGCTGTTTTTT.